The 32 T cell receptor beta chains below were found in one sample sequenced in a study of T cell responses to AZD1222 COVID-19 vaccine. Method: immunoSEQ multiplex PCR; TCRdb's copy keeps in-frame clones and lacks some. This table has 150,000 to 200,000 clones, about 92% appearing once. Sequenced material: peripheral blood, taken on day 0 of AZD1222 vaccination. Source of these receptors: an adult in good health.

This chain connects TRBV12-3 or TRBV12-4 to TRBJ1-4; perhaps TRBD1 as D (6 bases). V lost 6 bases, J lost 5 bases, and 10 bases lay in between. The CDR3 totals 13 residues. Here the CDR3 DNA reads TGTGCCAGCAGCTGGGACACCAATGAAAAACTGTTTTTT. Residues: CASSWDTNEKLFF.

This chain connects TRBV9 to TRBJ1-2; TRBD1 agrees at 9 bases. This CDR3 is built from 19 residues. Germline V gene data show CDR1 as SGDLS and CDR2 as YYNGEE. With 3 bases clipped from V and 0 bases from J, the junction kept 15 bases outside the gene matches. This CDR3 is CASSAPGGTGYITNYGYTF. The CDR3 nucleotides are TGTGCCAGCAGCGCCCCAGGGGGGACAGGGTATATAACTAACTATGGCTACACCTTC. The full variable domain, its missing parts supplied by reference TRBV9 and TRBJ1-2, is DSGVTQTPKHLITATGQRVTLRCSPRSGDLSVYWYQQSLDQGLQFLIQYYNGEERAKGNILERFSAQQFPDLHSELNLSSLELGDSALYFCASSAPGGTGYITNYGYTFGSGTRLTVV.

V and J are TRBV4-2 and TRBJ1-2; 7 bases agree with TRBD1. This CDR3 spans 13 amino acids. Germline V CDR1 and CDR2: LGHNA, YNFKEQ. The J segment lost 6 bases and the V segment lost 1 base, leaving 2 bases of the junction unmatched. The DNA for the CDR3 is TGTGCCAGCAGCCAAGGACAGGGAGATGGCTACACCTTC. Protein product: CASSQGQGDGYTF.

The rearrangement joins TRBV28 to TRBJ1-2, with D perhaps matching TRBD1 (5 bases). This CDR3 has 15 residues. The V end lost 3 bases, the J end lost 3 bases, and 14 bases lay between the germline ends. The V gene's germline CDR1 is MDHEN and CDR2 SYDVKM. The CDR3 bases are TGTGCCAGCAGTTTCACCGGCGGAGGGGACTATGGCTACACCTTC. This codes for CASSFTGGGDYGYTF.

The chain couples TRBV12-3 or TRBV12-4 to TRBJ1-4; TRBD1 might be the D (6 bases). Trimming took 6 bases from V and 8 from J, leaving 10 bases between them. The CDR3 runs 12 residues. CDR3 sequence: CASRGGEEKLFF. The CDR3 DNA reads as TGTGCCAGCAGGGGGGGCGAGGAAAAACTGTTTTTT.

The gene calls are TRBV2 and TRBJ2-3; 12 bases match TRBD2. The junction had 1 base not matched to a gene; V was cut back by 5 bases and J by 1 base. Per germline, CDR1 SNHLY and CDR2 FYNNEI. The CDR3 is 15 residues long. This CDR3 reads CASSRTSGGTDTQYF. Written as DNA, the CDR3 is TGTGCCAGCAGTCGGACTAGCGGGGGCACAGATACGCAGTATTTT.

The genes are TRBV5-4 and TRBJ2-3; maybe TRBD1 (8 bases). The V gene lost 0 bases and the J gene lost 8 bases, with 25 bases spanning the gap. From germline, CDR1 is SGHNT and CDR2 YYREEE (reference sequence). The CDR3 runs 18 residues. CDR3 in DNA: TGTGCCAGCAGCTTGGCCATGGGAGGGCCCAGGGGGCTCCTTACGCAGTATTTT. This sequence encodes CASSLAMGGPRGLLTQYF.

The V gene is TRBV11-3, the J gene TRBJ2-1, with unresolved D. The CDR3 is 17 amino acids. From germline, CDR1 is SGHNT and CDR2 YENEEA. V was shortened by 1 base and J by 5 bases, with 18 bases between the two germline ends. DNA of the CDR3: TGTGCCAGCAGCTTAGGAGGCCGACACTTGGTACACAATGAGCAGTTCTTC. Translating gives CASSLGGRHLVHNEQFF.

The chain has TRBV30 and TRBJ2-3; the D gene could be TRBD1 or TRBD2 (6 bases each). The CDR3 has 13 amino acids. From germline, CDR1 is GTSNPN and CDR2 SVGIG (reference sequence). The CDR3 sequence: CGGAGPSTDTQYF. The CDR3 coding sequence is TGTGGGGGGGCAGGACCTAGCACAGATACGCAGTATTTT.

The J gene is TRBJ1-2, the V gene TRBV28; no definite D call. The CDR3 consists of 15 residues. Trimming took off 2 bases at V and 4 bases at J, with 14 bases between the two ends. CDR1 and CDR2 (germline): MDHEN, SYDVKM. The CDR3 DNA reads as TGTGCCAGCAGTTTAGGGTCAGTTTGGCCCTATGGCTACACCTTC. It is translated as CASSLGSVWPYGYTF.

J is TRBJ1-2 and V is TRBV10-3; D remains unclear. CDR3 length: 13 amino acids. Germline CDR1 reads ENHRY; CDR2 reads SYGVKD. The V end lost 4 bases, the J end lost 4 bases, and 10 bases lay between the germline ends. The DNA for the CDR3 is TGTGCCATCAGTGGGAGGGAAGCCTATGGCTACACCTTC. Its protein is CAISGREAYGYTF.

This rearrangement joins TRBV5-6 to TRBJ2-1, with D possibly called TRBD1 or TRBD2 (5 bases each). Between the trimmed V and J ends, which lost 3 bases and 3 bases, there was a span of 19 bases. The CDR3 runs 17 residues. Germline CDR1 reads SGHDT; CDR2 reads YYEEEE. CDR3 in DNA: TGTGCCAGCAGCTCGTCAATGGCCGAGGGGCACTACAATGAGCAGTTCTTC. As protein: CASSSSMAEGHYNEQFF.

The V and J genes are TRBV11-3 and TRBJ2-3; D is undetermined. Germline V lookup: CDR1 SGHNT, CDR2 YENEEA. The CDR3 runs 11 residues. Trimming pared 5 bases from V and 6 bases from J, leaving 6 bases between. Written as DNA, the CDR3 is TGTGCCAGCAGCCGACGGGATACGCAGTATTTT. Translation: CASSRRDTQYF.

This clone was counted between two and nine times. V usage is TRBV15 and J usage is TRBJ1-3; 8 bases line up with TRBD1. Germline CDR1 is LNHNV and CDR2 is YYDKDF (reference sequence). Trimming removed 2 bases from V and 2 bases from J; junction bases left unmatched: 14. CDR3 length equals 19 residues. CDR3 bases: TGTGCCACCAGCAGACCGACAGGGGTTAGGCTCCCCGCTGGAAACACCATATATTTT. Translation: CATSRPTGVRLPAGNTIYF.

This clone was found once. The chain carries TRBV7-2 and TRBJ1-5; possibly TRBD1 for D (6 bases). The CDR3 spans 13 residues. From germline, CDR1 is SGHTA and CDR2 FQGNSA. Trimming left V 6 bases short and J 3 bases short, with 9 bases between. Here the CDR3 DNA reads TGTGCCAGCAGTACAGGGTACAATCAGCCCCAGCATTTT. It yields the protein CASSTGYNQPQHF.

The chain employs TRBV2 and TRBJ2-1; D is undetermined. The germline V gene has CDR1 SNHLY and CDR2 FYNNEI. V shed 3 bases and J shed 5 bases, with 8 bases lying between them. This CDR3 spans 13 amino acids. As DNA, the CDR3 is TGTGCCAGCAGTGAGGGCGGCCACAATGAGCAGTTCTTC. Residues: CASSEGGHNEQFF.

The chain carries TRBV3-1 (or the pseudogene TRBV3-2) and TRBJ2-3, with 13 bases lining up with TRBD2. The CDR3 is made up of 20 amino acids. Looked up from germline, CDR1 is LGHDT and CDR2 is YNNKEL (reference sequence). Trimming cost V 5 bases and J 0 bases; bases outside gene matches: 14. The CDR3 here is CASSIRPGTSGATSTDTQYF. Written as DNA, the CDR3 is TGTGCCAGCAGCATCCGTCCGGGGACTAGCGGGGCCACTAGCACAGATACGCAGTATTTT.

The chain is built from TRBV19 and TRBJ1-5; 9 nucleotides agree with TRBD1. V lost 5 bases and J lost 5; bases outside the gene matches: 4. Germline V gene sequence: CDR1 LNHDA, CDR2 SQIVND (reference sequence). The CDR3 covers 14 residues. CDR3 DNA: TGTGCCAGTAGTGCGCGACAGGGGGATCAGCCCCAGCATTTT. Its protein is CASSARQGDQPQHF.

Comments on this clone: Different DNA sequences within this sample yield the same CDR3. This rearrangement joins TRBV5-1 to TRBJ2-7, with D perhaps matching TRBD1 (6 bases). Germline V gene lookup returns CDR1 SGHRS and CDR2 YFSETQ. Trimming took off 4 bases at V and 0 bases at J, with 11 bases between the two ends. The CDR3 runs to 14 residues. The CDR3 loop reads CASSPGQPSYEQYF. Here the CDR3 DNA reads TGCGCCAGCAGCCCCGGACAGCCCTCCTACGAGCAGTACTTC.

V is TRBV11-2 and J is TRBJ2-7; a possible D gene is TRBD1 (5 bases). V lost 1 base and J 6 bases, leaving 13 bases between the germline ends. CDR3 length: 14 amino acids. Germline CDR1 reads SGHAT; CDR2 reads FQNNGV. The CDR3 is CASSLGPGYGEQYF. Written as DNA, the CDR3 is TGTGCCAGCAGCTTAGGGCCAGGGTACGGCGAGCAGTACTTC.

This chain connects TRBV7-9 to TRBJ1-6; no clear D. Per the germline V gene, CDR1 is SEHNR and CDR2 is FQNEAQ (reference sequence). CDR3 length equals 16 residues. Trimming removed 0 bases at V and 2 bases at J, with 8 bases between. CDR3 DNA: TGTGCCAGCAGCTTAGCAGCCGGGACCTATAATTCACCCCTCCACTTT. Its protein is CASSLAAGTYNSPLHF.

This chain joins TRBV11-2 and TRBJ1-1; D is ambiguous. CDR1 is SGHAT, CDR2 FQNNGV, per germline. This CDR3 region has 13 residues. V was trimmed by 2 bases and J by 0 bases, leaving 4 bases between them. CDR3 region: CASSLTLNTEAFF. In DNA, the CDR3 is TGTGCCAGCAGCTTAACATTGAACACTGAAGCTTTCTTT.

This clone showed up just once. The rearrangement joins TRBV28 to TRBJ1-3; no reliable D call. The CDR3 length is 15 residues. Germline-derived CDR1 and CDR2 are MDHEN and SYDVKM. The V gene lost 1 base and the J gene lost 4 bases, with 11 bases spanning the gap. This chain's CDR3 is CASSLFRRWGNTIYF. DNA for the CDR3: TGTGCCAGCAGTTTATTTAGAAGGTGGGGAAACACCATATATTTT.

This chain uses TRBV29-1 with TRBJ2-3; 10 bases line up with TRBD2. Germline loops: CDR1 SQVTM, CDR2 ANQGSEA. The CDR3 totals 17 residues. Trimming at V came to 6 bases and at J to 7 bases, leaving 19 bases not matched to a gene. Written as DNA, the CDR3 is TGCAGCGTCTCCGGAATACACGAGCGGGGGGGCGGCAATACGCAGTATTTT. Protein product: CSVSGIHERGGGNTQYF.

The J gene is TRBJ2-3, the V gene TRBV2; D is ambiguous. In germline, CDR1 is SNHLY, CDR2 FYNNEI. V lost 5 bases and J lost 8, with 17 bases in between. The CDR3 is 14 amino acids. The CDR3 DNA sequence: TGTGCCAGCAGTACTCAACGTCTCCCGGGTACGCAGTATTTT. Translated, it gives CASSTQRLPGTQYF.

The chain links TRBV5-1 to TRBJ1-1; no reliable D call. Deletions cut 2 bases from V and 4 bases from J, with 15 bases between. The CDR3 is 15 amino acids. Germline CDR1 reads SGHRS; CDR2 reads YFSETQ. CDR3 DNA: TGCGCCAGCAGCTTAAGTCCCGAGGGAGTCACTGAAGCTTTCTTT. Encoded protein: CASSLSPEGVTEAFF. The whole variable domain, remainder taken from reference TRBV5-1 and TRBJ1-1, is KAGVTQTPRYLIKTRGQQVTLSCSPISGHRSVSWYQQTPGQGLQFLFEYFSETQRNKGNFPGRFSGRQFSNSRSEMNVSTLELGDSALYLCASSLSPEGVTEAFFGQGTRLTVV.

V gene TRBV11-2 combines with J gene TRBJ1-2; 8 nucleotides match TRBD1. Trimming cost V 4 bases and J 8 bases; bases outside gene matches: 3. The germline V gene encodes CDR1 SGHAT and CDR2 FQNNGV. The length of the CDR3 is 12 residues. The CDR3 region has the DNA TGTGCCAGCAGCTCGACAGGGGTCGGCTACACCTTC. Its translation is CASSSTGVGYTF.

The chain carries TRBV12-5 and TRBJ2-3, with D perhaps matching TRBD1 or TRBD2 (6 bases each). Per germline, CDR1 LGHNT and CDR2 FRNRAP. With 7 bases removed from V and 6 bases from J, the gap between germline ends came to 20 bases. CDR3 size: 15 residues. The CDR3 is CASVPTRGLRDTQYF. CDR3 DNA: TGTGCTAGTGTCCCTACTCGGGGGCTCCGTGATACGCAGTATTTT.

This chain connects TRBV2 to TRBJ1-2; 7 bases fit TRBD1. Germline CDR1 and CDR2: SNHLY and FYNNEI. This CDR3 spans 14 amino acids. Germline trimming cut 8 bases from V and 5 bases from J; bases unmatched to any gene: 11. The CDR3 DNA reads TGTGCCAGCTCATTTGAGACAGGGCTTTATGGCTACACCTTC. Protein product: CASSFETGLYGYTF.

The chain combines TRBV5-1 with TRBJ2-3, with TRBD1 matching 7 bases. CDR3 length: 15 residues. Germline assignment: CDR1 SGHRS and CDR2 YFSETQ. Trimming took 2 bases from V and 2 from J; bases not matched to a gene: 5. In DNA, the CDR3 is TGCGCCAGCAGCTTAGTCGACAGGGACACAGATACGCAGTATTTT. This translates into CASSLVDRDTDTQYF.

This chain uses TRBV7-9 with TRBJ2-1; unclear D gene. Trimming stripped 5 bases from V and 7 bases from J, with 18 bases between. Germline V lookup: CDR1 SEHNR, CDR2 FQNEAQ (reference sequence). The CDR3 loop spans 15 amino acids. The CDR3 spells CASSPPPRIGNEQFF. The CDR3 nucleotides read TGTGCCAGCAGCCCCCCGCCCAGAATTGGGAATGAGCAGTTCTTC.

This clone was seen only once. The chain couples TRBV7-2 to TRBJ1-2, with D possibly TRBD1 on 5 matching bases. The CDR3 has 17 amino acids. V lost 5 bases to trimming and J lost 8 bases, with 27 bases between them. CDR1 and CDR2 from the germline V gene are SGHTA and FQGNSA. CDR3 amino acids: CASSPTRGVGQGGGYTF. The CDR3 nucleotides are TGTGCCAGCAGCCCTACAAGGGGCGTAGGGCAGGGTGGCGGCTACACCTTC.